This TCR beta chain is from a study of T cell responses to AZD1222 COVID-19 vaccine. Study conclusions and caveats: The sample set comprised mostly white British donors with more females, and clonal diversity was possibly underestimated. At 160-218 and 743-854, vaccine-associated CD4 TCRs were dominant, and they spanned spike. Reports say nearly half of spike-specific TCRs go after unmutated variant regions.

The CDR3 runs to 14 residues. In germline, CDR1 is GTSNPN, CDR2 SVGIG (reference sequence). Trimming took 1 base from V and 1 from J, leaving 7 bases between them. A note on this clone: Its antigen is as yet unknown.

The protocol was immunoSEQ multiplex PCR, while the TCRdb copy is restricted to in-frame clones and leaves out a portion. The top ten hold more than 20% of the sample, which has over 60,000 clones, around 90% seen once. V usage is TRBV30 and J usage is TRBJ2-2; D is unresolved. This clonotype was obtained from an adult in good health. Material: peripheral blood, obtained on day 0 of AZD1222 vaccination. CDR3 sequence reads: CAWSATMNTGELFF. The CDR3 region has the DNA TGTGCCTGGAGTGCCACCATGAACACCGGGGAGCTGTTTTTT.